Listed here are 23 T cell receptor beta chains from one sample, sequenced in a study of T cells in Graves' hyperthyroidism and ophthalmopathy. RNA transcripts gave rise to amplified TCR beta CDR3 regions. HTBI primers were used for first-round RT-PCR of the TCR CDR3. TCRdb analysed the multiplex PCR reads with MiXCR anew, one entry per CDR3 protein. The data contain about 500,000 distinct CDR3 sequences, under 20% of them singletons. Sample: blood. These receptors were collected from a woman aged 18 to 35 with Graves' ophthalmopathy.

This clonotype was detected ten times or more. The J gene is TRBJ2-5, the V gene TRBV7-3; D is uncertain. V lost 5 bases to trimming and J lost 5 bases, with 12 bases between them. From germline, CDR1 is SGHTA and CDR2 FQGTGA. The CDR3 sequence is 13 residues long. Here the CDR3 DNA reads TGTGCCAGCAGCCGCATTCAAACGGAGACCCAGTACTTC. This codes for CASSRIQTETQYF. Filled out from reference TRBV7-3 and TRBJ2-5, the complete variable domain reads GAGVSQTPSNKVTEKGKYVELRCDPISGHTALYWYRQSLGQGPEFLIYFQGTGAADDSGLPNDRFFAVRPEGSVSTLKIQRTERGDSAVYLCASSRIQTETQYFGPGTRLLVL.

Turning to this clonotype: A much larger clone lies a single base off, so this may be a read error. The J gene is TRBJ1-2, the V gene TRBV28; D is ambiguous. Germline V gene lookup returns CDR1 MDHEN and CDR2 SYDVKM. Trimming pared 3 bases from V and 3 bases from J, leaving 8 bases between. The CDR3 has 13 amino acids. DNA for the CDR3: TGTGCCAGCAGTTTCGCCCAGGACTATGGCTACACCTTC. Protein sequence: CASSFAQDYGYTF.

This clonotype has a handful of counts. The V gene is TRBV5-1, the J gene TRBJ2-2; D not certain. The CDR3 contains 13 residues. V was cut by 0 bases and J by 5 bases, with 5 bases left in between. The germline V gene has CDR1 SGHRS and CDR2 YFSETQ. The CDR3 here is CASSLGKTGELFF. CDR3 coding DNA: TGCGCCAGCAGCTTGGGTAAAACCGGGGAGCTGTTTTTT.

In this sample, this clonotype turned up many times. The chain joins TRBV4-1 to TRBJ2-1, with TRBD2 identical over 14 bases. The germline V gene encodes CDR1 MGHRA and CDR2 YSYEKL. This CDR3 is built from 16 residues. V dropped 6 bases and J dropped 8; count of bases not matched to a gene: 9. CDR3 bases: TGCGCCAGCAGGGGAGGGACTAGCGGGAGCGGCGATGAGCAGTTCTTC. Its protein is CASRGGTSGSGDEQFF.

This clonotype came up a few times. The rearrangement links TRBV4-3 to TRBJ2-1, with D tentatively TRBD2 (5 bases). From germline, CDR1 is LGHNA and CDR2 YSLEER. V gave up 0 bases and J gave up 10 bases, with 10 bases separating them. The CDR3 is 13 amino acids. CDR3 amino acids: CASSQDLRGEQFF. CDR3 nucleotides: TGCGCCAGCAGCCAAGATCTACGAGGGGAGCAGTTCTTC.

This clonotype was picked up one time. This chain uses TRBV28 with TRBJ1-2; possibly TRBD1 for D (5 bases). V was clipped by 6 bases and J by 3 bases, with 23 bases between them. Germline V gene data show CDR1 as MDHEN and CDR2 as SYDVKM. This CDR3 spans 17 amino acids. CDR3 protein: CASSQLPGVGGDYGYTF. The CDR3 DNA reads as TGTGCCAGCAGCCAGCTCCCGGGGGTTGGGGGTGACTATGGCTACACCTTC.

This clonotype was seen ten or more times. This chain uses TRBV6-1 with TRBJ1-1; TRBD1 might be the D (5 bases). Germline-derived CDR1 and CDR2 are MNHNS and SASEGT. This CDR3 region has 13 residues. Trimming stripped 7 bases from V and 5 bases from J, with 14 bases between. Here the CDR3 reads CASTTDLGTEAFF. CDR3 DNA sequence: TGTGCCAGCACGACAGACCTTGGGACTGAAGCTTTCTTT.

This clonotype has more than one count but fewer than ten. A much more abundant neighbour one base away suggests this may be a read error. J is TRBJ2-3 and V is TRBV2, with 7 bases identical to TRBD1. Germline V lookup: CDR1 SNHLY, CDR2 FYNNEI. The CDR3 is 17 amino acids. The CDR3 loop reads CACSVLTGPFGTDTQYF. The CDR3 region has the DNA TGTGCCTGCAGTGTCTTGACAGGGCCCTTTGGCACAGATACGCAGTATTTT. The variable domain in full, completed from reference TRBV2 and TRBJ2-3, reads EPEVTQTPSHQVTQMGQEVILRCVPISNHLYFYWYRQILGQKVEFLVSFYNNEISEKSEIFDDQFSVERPDGSNFTLKIRSTKLEDSAMYFCACSVLTGPFGTDTQYFGPGTRLTVL.

The sample holds many counts of this clonotype. The chain uses TRBV3-1 and TRBJ1-2, with D maybe TRBD1 (5 bases). Germline CDR1 LGHDT, CDR2 YNNKEL (reference sequence). The CDR3 has 12 residues. V was cut by 5 bases and J by 8 bases, with 12 bases left in between. This CDR3 is CASSTQGNGYTF. Written as DNA, the CDR3 is TGTGCCAGCAGCACCCAGGGAAACGGCTACACCTTC.

This clonotype was counted at least ten times. The chain recombines TRBV3-1 with TRBJ2-7, with a possible D match to TRBD2 (6 bases). Between the trimmed V and J ends, which lost 5 bases and 3 bases, there was a span of 14 bases. The CDR3 has 14 residues. CDR1 is LGHDT, CDR2 YNNKEL, per germline (reference sequence). CDR3 nucleotides: TGTGCCAGCAGCTCCTCCGGGACTGACTACGAGCAGTACTTC. The encoded protein is CASSSSGTDYEQYF.

This clonotype was counted many times. The chain couples TRBV7-9 to TRBJ1-4; no definite D call. Germline loops: CDR1 SEHNR, CDR2 FQNEAQ (reference sequence). Trimming took 1 base from V and 8 from J, leaving 11 bases between them. The CDR3 has 14 residues. The CDR3 bases are TGTGCCAGCAGCTTAGACCAGGCGGGAGAAAAACTGTTTTTT. This sequence encodes CASSLDQAGEKLFF.

There are many counts of this clonotype. The chain has TRBV3-1 and TRBJ1-1; TRBD1 is a possible D gene (5 bases). The length of the CDR3 is 15 residues. Germline lookup yields CDR1 LGHDT and CDR2 YNNKEL (reference sequence). Deletions cut 2 bases from V and 7 bases from J, with 17 bases between. CDR3 amino acids: CASSQLDSPLSEAFF. The DNA of the CDR3 is TGTGCCAGCAGCCAATTAGACAGCCCCCTTAGTGAAGCTTTCTTT.

This clonotype was observed a few times. The chain uses TRBV3-1 and TRBJ1-6; 8 bases align to TRBD1. Trimming took 5 bases from V and 2 from J; bases not matched to a gene: 5. The CDR3 spans 16 residues. Germline V gene data show CDR1 as LGHDT and CDR2 as YNNKEL (reference sequence). CDR3: CASSSRGRTYNSPLHF. The CDR3 nucleotides read TGTGCCAGCAGCTCCAGGGGGCGGACCTATAATTCACCCCTCCACTTT.

This clonotype has a count of ten or more. CDR3 sequence reads: CSARDLGTADNEQFF. The CDR3 nucleotides are TGCAGTGCCAGGGACCTGGGAACGGCGGACAATGAGCAGTTCTTC. The V gene is TRBV20-1, the J gene TRBJ2-1, with D tentatively TRBD1 or TRBD2 (5 bases each). The CDR3 has 15 amino acids. In germline, CDR1 is DFQATT, CDR2 SNEGSKA (reference sequence). The V end was cut by 6 bases, the J end by 5 bases, with 20 bases between.

This clonotype appeared many times. The V gene is TRBV27, the J gene TRBJ1-2; D ambiguous. The germline V and J ends were trimmed by 2 bases and 0 bases, with 13 bases remaining between them. The germline CDR1 and CDR2 sequences are MNHEY and SMNVEV (reference sequence). There are 16 residues in the CDR3. The CDR3 bases are TGTGCCAGCAGTTTACTCAAGGCGCATACTAACTATGGCTACACCTTC. This sequence encodes CASSLLKAHTNYGYTF.

In this sample, this clonotype turned up many times. The chain is built from TRBV11-2 and TRBJ2-5; D is possibly TRBD1 or TRBD2 (7 bases each). Germline V gene lookup returns CDR1 SGHAT and CDR2 FQNNGV. The CDR3 length is 15 residues. Trimming cost V 5 bases and J 5 bases, with 18 bases left between them. The CDR3 DNA sequence: TGTGCCAGCAGCCAGGGAGGGGGCCGGGGGGAGACCCAGTACTTC. This gives the protein CASSQGGGRGETQYF.

The chain is built from TRBV6-5 and TRBJ2-1; D ambiguous. Germline CDR1 MNHEY, CDR2 SVGAGI. The CDR3 loop spans 11 amino acids. V was clipped by 2 bases and J by 7 bases, with 3 bases between them. CDR3 region: CASSYQNEQFF. Written as DNA, the CDR3 is TGTGCCAGCAGTTACCAGAATGAGCAGTTCTTC.

The table lists this clonotype with many counts. The chain links TRBV10-3 to TRBJ2-5; 9 bases line up with TRBD1. The ends lost 8 bases at V and 0 bases at J; junction bases unmatched: 7. CDR3 length: 15 residues. Germline V CDR1 and CDR2: ENHRY, SYGVKD. The CDR3 bases are TGTGCCATCGGAGAGGGACAGGGATACCAAGAGACCCAGTACTTC. Translated, it gives CAIGEGQGYQETQYF.

This clonotype has a count of ten or more. The rearrangement links TRBV30 to TRBJ1-5; weak D call: TRBD1 (5 bases). The CDR3 consists of 13 residues. From germline, CDR1 is GTSNPN and CDR2 SVGIG (reference sequence). Trimming shortened V by 2 bases and J by 4 bases, and 9 bases separated the two germline ends. The DNA of the CDR3 is TGTGCCTGGAGTCGGGAGGGGAATCAGCCCCAGCATTTT. This encodes CAWSREGNQPQHF. Based on the CDR3 plus reference TRBV30 and TRBJ1-5, the full variable domain is SQTIHQWPATLVQPVGSPLSLECTVEGTSNPNLYWYRQAAGRGLQLLFYSVGIGQISSEVPQNLSASRPQDRQFILSSKKLLLSDSGFYLCAWSREGNQPQHFGDGTRLSIL.

The sample holds many counts of this clonotype. This chain links TRBV7-2 with TRBJ2-3, with D perhaps being TRBD1 or TRBD2 (5 bases each). V lost 7 bases and J 5 bases, leaving 16 bases between the germline ends. The germline CDR1 and CDR2 sequences are SGHTA and FQGNSA. This CDR3 is built from 14 residues. CDR3 in DNA: TGTGCCAGCACTGGCGGGTCTAGGGGAGATACGCAGTATTTT. Translating gives CASTGGSRGDTQYF.

This clonotype was seen a handful of times. A much larger clone differs from this one at a single base, so this may be a read error. This CDR3 reads CSVERGRAGGLYRETQYF. CDR3 in DNA: TGCAGCGTTGAACGTGGGAGGGCCGGGGGTTTATACCGAGAGACCCAGTACTTC. The genes are TRBV29-1 and TRBJ2-5; 7 positions agree with TRBD2. Looked up from germline, CDR1 is SQVTM and CDR2 is ANQGSEA. The CDR3 totals 18 residues. After removal of 2 bases from V and 4 bases from J, the junction contained 19 bases not matched to a gene. Filled out from reference TRBV29-1 and TRBJ2-5, the complete variable domain reads SAVISQKPSRDICQRGTSLTIQCQVDSQVTMMFWYRQQPGQSLTLIATANQGSEATYESGFVIDKFPISRPNLTFSTLTVSNMSPEDSSIYLCSVERGRAGGLYRETQYFGPGTRLLVL.

This clonotype was counted at least ten times. V is TRBV3-1 and J is TRBJ2-4; D unclear. The CDR3 contains 12 residues. Trimming took 0 bases from V and 12 from J, leaving 9 bases between them. Germline assignment: CDR1 LGHDT and CDR2 YNNKEL (reference sequence). This CDR3 is CASSQDTAPQYF. The CDR3 nucleotides read TGTGCCAGCAGCCAAGATACAGCTCCTCAGTACTTC.

The J gene is TRBJ2-1, the V gene TRBV6-1; D possibly corresponds to TRBD1 (6 bases). Germline CDR1 MNHNS, CDR2 SASEGT. The CDR3 has 13 amino acids. Deletions cut 6 bases from V and 6 bases from J, with 12 bases between. The CDR3 sequence is CASRENRANEQFF. CDR3 nucleotides: TGTGCCAGCAGGGAAAACAGGGCCAATGAGCAGTTCTTC.